The entry that follows covers one TCR beta chain sequence. The germline V and J ends were trimmed by 8 bases and 13 bases, with 18 bases remaining between them. The CDR3 is 11 residues long. Germline V gene lookup returns CDR1 MNHNS and CDR2 SASEGT. The data derive from a study of T cell changes during pregnancy in multiple sclerosis. Profiling relied on immunoSEQ multiplex PCR, and the TCRdb table lists in-frame clones only, not all of them. The sample lists tens of thousands of clones, roughly nine tenths occurring once. V usage is TRBV6-1 and J usage is TRBJ2-7, with D possibly TRBD1 on 6 matching bases. Sequencing used CD4+ T cells from peripheral blood mononuclear cells, obtained in the first trimester of pregnancy. The receptor was derived from a female donor with multiple sclerosis, enrolled in a pregnancy study. CDR3 sequence: CASWTGTRTYF. CDR3 coding DNA: TGTGCCAGCTGGACCGGGACACGGACTTACTTC.